This TCR beta chain was sequenced during a study of lymphopenia after photon versus proton radiotherapy. Germline values: CDR1 SGHDT, CDR2 YYEEEE. Trimming left V 3 bases short and J 2 bases short, with 20 bases between. CDR3 length equals 17 residues. Measured with immunoSEQ multiplex PCR; TCRdb has only the in-frame clones, and not every one. This table has 55,000 to 70,000 clones, around 86% appearing once. Sequenced here: peripheral blood, sampled from a patient treated with photon-based radiotherapy. This chain links TRBV5-6 with TRBJ2-5, with D tentatively TRBD1 (6 bases). This clonotype originated in a man aged 35 to 55 with gastric cancer. CDR3 sequence: CASSSWVTGMGQETQYF. CDR3 nucleotides: TGTGCCAGCAGCTCATGGGTCACAGGGATGGGACAAGAGACCCAGTACTTC.